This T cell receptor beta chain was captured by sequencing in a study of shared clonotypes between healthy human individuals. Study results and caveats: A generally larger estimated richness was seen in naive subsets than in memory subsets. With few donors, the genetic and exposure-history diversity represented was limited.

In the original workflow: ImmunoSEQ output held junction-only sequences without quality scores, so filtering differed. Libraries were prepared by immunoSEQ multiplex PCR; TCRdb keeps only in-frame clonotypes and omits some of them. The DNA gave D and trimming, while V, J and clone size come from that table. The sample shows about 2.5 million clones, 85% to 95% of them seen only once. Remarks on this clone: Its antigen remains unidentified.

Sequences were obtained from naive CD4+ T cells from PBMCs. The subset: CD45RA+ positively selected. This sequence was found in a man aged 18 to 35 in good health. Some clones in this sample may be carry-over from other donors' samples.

CDR3 region: CATSRSRDVSNTEAFF. CDR3 nucleotides: TGTGCCACCAGCCGATCCCGGGACGTTTCCAACACTGAAGCTTTCTTT. The rearrangement joins TRBV15 to TRBJ1-1, with D perhaps TRBD1 (5 bases). The length of the CDR3 is 16 residues. V was trimmed by 5 bases and J by 2 bases, leaving 18 bases between them. The germline V gene encodes CDR1 LNHNV and CDR2 YYDKDF (reference sequence).